Listed below are T cell receptor beta chains from one sample, sequenced in a study of blood T cell repertoires in COVID-19. Sequencing was performed with immunoSEQ multiplex PCR; in TCRdb, only in-frame clones are kept and a portion is missing. The sample has a few hundred thousand clones; roughly 90% are singletons. Sequencing was performed on peripheral blood. These receptors were collected from a woman aged 25-40 years with active or convalescent COVID-19. CDR3s leave out the opening cysteine and the closing phenylalanine or tryptophan. Each record gives: clone size, V gene, CDR3 protein. Clone size is given for some rows only: seen once, a few or many times, or a class if the clone is expanded.

clone size: -; V gene: TRBV6-6; CDR3 protein: ASSYSTPNTGELF
clone size: once; V gene: TRBV7-2; CDR3 protein: ASSLGLAATDTQY
clone size: -; V gene: TRBV10-2; CDR3 protein: ASSESRGQGTQPQH
clone size: few; V gene: TRBV4-1; CDR3 protein: ASSQDPASGAEAF
clone size: -; V gene: TRBV29-1; CDR3 protein: SVDIRQGGTDTQY
clone size: -; V gene: TRBV7-9; CDR3 protein: ASSLGDRGLH
clone size: -; V gene: TRBV4-3; CDR3 protein: ASSQVRDEQF
clone size: -; V gene: TRBV5-1; CDR3 protein: ASSLDPRGVNEQY
clone size: once; V gene: TRBV7-2; CDR3 protein: ASSLWQAPTQY
clone size: -; V gene: TRBV28; CDR3 protein: ASSPSNEKLF
clone size: -; V gene: TRBV7-2; CDR3 protein: ASSLSRHGGETQY
clone size: -; V gene: TRBV28; CDR3 protein: ASSLWAAGGNQPQH
clone size: once; V gene: TRBV30; CDR3 protein: AWRFSNSPLH
clone size: -; V gene: TRBV30; CDR3 protein: AWSPLPGLRNTEAF
clone size: once; V gene: TRBV30; CDR3 protein: ALGGLNYGYT
clone size: -; V gene: TRBV27; CDR3 protein: ASRLAGGEKLF
clone size: few; V gene: TRBV9; CDR3 protein: ASSVTGTESYEQY
clone size: -; V gene: TRBV3-1/TRBV3-2; CDR3 protein: ASSHRTSGGNTQY
clone size: -; V gene: TRBV7-9; CDR3 protein: ASSTRQGARGSYEQY
clone size: few; V gene: TRBV4-3; CDR3 protein: ASSQDWDYNNEQF
clone size: -; V gene: TRBV7-9; CDR3 protein: ASSLDGADYGYT
clone size: -; V gene: TRBV28; CDR3 protein: ASKRDRGVSQPQH
clone size: -; V gene: TRBV27; CDR3 protein: ASSPQGLSQPQH
clone size: -; V gene: TRBV3-1/TRBV3-2; CDR3 protein: ASSQDQGPSDRDEDNQPQH
clone size: -; V gene: TRBV7-3; CDR3 protein: ASSLGQGAYEQY
clone size: -; V gene: TRBV30; CDR3 protein: AWSGVDQETQY